The T cell receptor beta chain under discussion was sequenced for a study of T cells in Graves' hyperthyroidism and ophthalmopathy. CDR1 and CDR2 (germline): MRHNA, SNTAGT. With 5 bases removed from V and 6 bases from J, the gap between germline ends came to 11 bases. The CDR3 is made up of 13 amino acids. Amplification of TCR beta CDR3 regions was performed using RNA transcripts as template. Researchers ran a first-round RT-PCR on the TCR CDR3 using the HTBI primer set. TCRdb called the multiplex PCR reads again in MiXCR, with one record for every CDR3 protein. This table holds 220,000 or so distinct CDR3 sequences, less than 20% found once. This clonotype occurred many times. Its antigen is still unknown. Study conclusions and caveats: Ophthalmopathy was model-predicted a median roughly 6.5 months pre-onset.

The sample was blood. The clonotype was recovered from a woman aged 18-30 years with Graves' ophthalmopathy. The V gene is TRBV6-4, the J gene TRBJ1-5; D is perhaps TRBD1 (6 bases). As DNA, the CDR3 is TGTGCCAGCAGTAACAGGGAAGGTCAGCCCCAGCATTTT. It specifies CASSNREGQPQHF.